The TCR beta chain under discussion was sequenced for a study of T cells in Graves' hyperthyroidism and ophthalmopathy. Graves' hyperthyroidism without ophthalmopathy progression within 18 months was termed stable. With 3 bases clipped from V and 4 bases from J, the junction kept 5 bases outside the gene matches. This CDR3 is 14 amino acids long. CDR1 SGDLS and CDR2 YYNGEE come from the germline V gene. This clonotype has only a few counts. Its antigen remains unidentified. Study-wide findings and caveats: Ophthalmopathy and stable hyperthyroidism were separated by a 13 V-J model.

RNA transcripts yielded amplified TCR beta CDR3 regions. An initial round of RT-PCR targeting the TCR CDR3 relied on the HTBI primer set. TCRdb analysed the multiplex PCR reads with MiXCR anew, one entry per CDR3 protein. The table has some 460,000 distinct CDR3 sequences, 15% to 17% seen once. The chain carries TRBV9 and TRBJ1-2; 8 positions agree with TRBD1. Sequencing input: blood. The clonotype comes from a woman in her late teens or twenties with Graves' hyperthyroidism. The CDR3 protein is CASSATGAAYGYTF. The CDR3 DNA follows: TGTGCCAGCAGCGCGACAGGGGCGGCCTATGGCTACACCTTC.